This TCR beta chain derives from a study of Ad26.COV2.S vaccination and SARS-CoV-2 variants. Study-wide background: A COV1001 Ad26.COV2.S trial-arm participant provided the sample.

The table came from immunoSEQ multiplex PCR; TCRdb's copy has only in-frame clones and leaves some out. The data show under 300,000 clones, around 88% seen once. Treatment specified: some 20 received Ad26.COV2.S at low or high dose, single or two shots; five or six received placebo; per-sample allocation not given. The samples date from day 63 after the first vaccine or placebo injection. The receptor comes from a person aged 18 to 65 who received the Ad26.COV2.S COVID-19 vaccine or a placebo. The sample was peripheral blood, taken in a trial of Ad26.COV2.S vaccine versus placebo.

Written as DNA, the CDR3 is TGCGCCAGCAGCTTAGGGGAGTTAGCTAACTATGGCTACACCTTC. This translates into CASSLGELANYGYTF. The chain recombines TRBV5-1 with TRBJ1-2; weak D call: TRBD1 (5 bases). Trimming shortened V by 2 bases and J by 0 bases, and 11 bases separated the two germline ends. The germline gives CDR1 SGHRS, CDR2 YFSETQ. This CDR3 comprises 15 residues.